These 21 T cell receptor beta chains were all obtained from the same sample, sequenced in a study of shared clonotypes between healthy human individuals. TCRdb's copy holds only in-frame clones and misses some; the assay was immunoSEQ multiplex PCR. The repertoire consists of 2 million to 2.5 million clones, with 85% to 95% occurring once and the leading ten covering 0.37%. Sample: naive CD4+ T cells from PBMCs. Documented subset: CD45RA+ positively selected. These TCRs come from a man in his late teens or twenties in good health. Some clones in this sample may be carry-over from other donors' samples.

Note on this clone: At the DNA level, this CDR3 is encoded by other sequences in the same sample as well. The chain links TRBV5-1 to TRBJ2-5; a weak D match, TRBD1 (6 bases). Trimming took off 2 bases at V and 0 bases at J, with 8 bases between the two ends. Germline V gene data show CDR1 as SGHRS and CDR2 as YFSETQ. The CDR3 loop spans 14 amino acids. CDR3 loop: CASSLQGNQETQYF. The CDR3 nucleotides read TGCGCCAGCAGCTTACAGGGTAACCAAGAGACCCAGTACTTC.

This clone was counted between two and nine times. V gene TRBV6-6 combines with J gene TRBJ1-1; 9 bases map to TRBD1. Germline values: CDR1 MNHNY, CDR2 SVGAGI (reference sequence). The CDR3 covers 15 residues. The J segment lost 0 bases and the V segment lost 6 bases, leaving 5 bases of the junction unmatched. The CDR3 sequence: CASRGTGSVNTEAFF. Written as DNA, the CDR3 is TGTGCCAGCAGAGGGACAGGGAGTGTGAACACTGAAGCTTTCTTT.

J is TRBJ1-1 and V is TRBV9; 7 nucleotides align to TRBD1. Germline V gene sequence: CDR1 SGDLS, CDR2 YYNGEE. V gave up 4 bases and J gave up 2 bases; unmatched junction bases: 5. The CDR3 is 14 amino acids. In DNA, the CDR3 is TGTGCCAGCAGCCCTCAGGGGGTTAACACTGAAGCTTTCTTT. Its protein product is CASSPQGVNTEAFF.

The chain couples TRBV2 to TRBJ2-7; no definite D call. V lost 2 bases to trimming and J lost 5 bases, with 16 bases between them. This CDR3 has 15 amino acids. The germline CDR1 and CDR2 sequences are SNHLY and FYNNEI. The chain's CDR3 is CASSERFSLSHEQYF. The CDR3 DNA sequence: TGTGCCAGCAGTGAAAGGTTTTCCCTTTCCCACGAGCAGTACTTC.

The chain recombines TRBV29-1 with TRBJ1-4, with no clear D. CDR1 is SQVTM, CDR2 ANQGSEA, per germline. Between the trimmed V and J ends, which lost 4 bases and 0 bases, there was a span of 3 bases. The CDR3 consists of 12 residues. The CDR3 sequence is CSVGTTNEKLFF. The CDR3, as DNA: TGCAGCGTTGGGACAACTAATGAAAAACTGTTTTTT.

Comments on this clone: Compared with germline, one end of the junction differs, possibly owing to a read error. The rearrangement joins TRBV5-1 to TRBJ2-5; D is perhaps TRBD2 (5 bases). The CDR3 contains 13 residues. The germline gives CDR1 SGHRS, CDR2 YFSETQ. The CDR3 is CASTLEAQETQYF. The CDR3 nucleotides are TGCGCCAGCACCTTGGAGGCGCAAGAGACCCAGTACTTC.

The table lists this clone with a count of one. This sequence joins TRBV9 and TRBJ1-1; maybe TRBD1 (5 bases). Germline CDR1 is SGDLS and CDR2 is YYNGEE. Trimming stripped 0 bases from V and 0 bases from J, with 18 bases between. The CDR3 loop spans 18 amino acids. The CDR3 DNA is TGTGCCAGCAGCGTAGGCTTAGGGGCGGGGAAAATGAACACTGAAGCTTTCTTT. Residues: CASSVGLGAGKMNTEAFF.

This chain joins TRBV9 and TRBJ2-3; no firm D call. CDR3 length: 16 amino acids. Trimming took off 0 bases at V and 6 bases at J, with 17 bases between the two ends. Germline assignment: CDR1 SGDLS and CDR2 YYNGEE. The CDR3 is CASSVGSPLEGDTQYF. The CDR3 coding sequence is TGTGCCAGCAGCGTAGGTTCCCCGCTTGAAGGCGATACGCAGTATTTT. The variable domain in full, with the rest retrieved from reference TRBV9 and TRBJ2-3, is DSGVTQTPKHLITATGQRVTLRCSPRSGDLSVYWYQQSLDQGLQFLIQYYNGEERAKGNILERFSAQQFPDLHSELNLSSLELGDSALYFCASSVGSPLEGDTQYFGPGTRLTVL.

This chain links TRBV5-3 with TRBJ2-7; 7 bases match TRBD1. Being an ORF, TRBV5-3 has a function that is uncertain. V lost 8 bases to trimming and J lost 2 bases; unmatched junction nucleotides: 10. This CDR3 contains 14 residues. The CDR3, as DNA: TGTGCCAGCATGCGACAGGGTCCACCCTACGAGCAGTACTTC. Translated, it gives CASMRQGPPYEQYF.

In its sample, this clone was seen once. The chain uses TRBV4-3 and TRBJ2-1; 7 nucleotides agree with TRBD1. This CDR3 comprises 14 residues. The germline V gene encodes CDR1 LGHNA and CDR2 YSLEER. Losses at the gene ends were 4 bases for V and 5 bases for J; bases not matched to a gene: 5. CDR3 residues: CASSLEQGNNEQFF. The CDR3 region has the DNA TGCGCCAGCAGCCTAGAACAGGGGAACAATGAGCAGTTCTTC.

The rearrangement links TRBV5-8 to TRBJ2-6, with 9 bases fitting TRBD1. The CDR3 has 17 amino acids. The V and J ends lost 7 bases and 0 bases, in that order; junction bases with no gene match: 8. The germline gives CDR1 SGHTS, CDR2 YDEGEE. CDR3 amino acids: CASQKDRGGSGANVLTF. CDR3 in DNA: TGTGCCAGCCAAAAGGACAGGGGCGGCTCTGGGGCCAACGTCCTGACTTTC.

V gene TRBV28 combines with J gene TRBJ1-3; D is uncertain. The CDR3 sequence is 15 residues long. Germline CDR1 MDHEN, CDR2 SYDVKM. Trimming stripped 5 bases from V and 0 bases from J, with 11 bases between. The CDR3 sequence: CASSPPLGSGNTIYF. CDR3 bases: TGTGCCAGCAGTCCCCCCCTTGGCTCTGGAAACACCATATATTTT.

V is TRBV11-1 and J is TRBJ2-2; possible D gene TRBD2, 5 bases. Trimming cost V 0 bases and J 6 bases, with 11 bases left between them. The germline CDR1 and CDR2 sequences are SGHAT and FQDESV (reference sequence). This CDR3 is 15 amino acids long. The DNA for the CDR3 is TGTGCCAGCAGCTTAGCGAACCGGGGATCCGGGGAGCTGTTTTTT. This gives the protein CASSLANRGSGELFF.

The chain is built from TRBV28 and TRBJ2-1; tentative D call: TRBD2 (6 bases). Germline-derived CDR1 and CDR2 are MDHEN and SYDVKM. This CDR3 has 12 amino acids. Trimming stripped 1 base from V and 9 bases from J, with 7 bases between. In DNA form, the CDR3 reads TGTGCCAGCAGTTTATACGGGGGTGAGCAGTTCTTC. Translated: CASSLYGGEQFF.

The rearrangement uses TRBV7-9 and TRBJ1-1; TRBD1 matches 11 bases. V lost 1 base and J lost 5; bases outside the gene matches: 12. Looked up from germline, CDR1 is SEHNR and CDR2 is FQNEAQ (reference sequence). The CDR3 loop spans 18 amino acids. CDR3 nucleotides: TGTGCCAGCAGCTTAGGGGCGACGGACAGGGGGCGGCAAACTGAAGCTTTCTTT. Its protein is CASSLGATDRGRQTEAFF.

The chain links TRBV5-1 to TRBJ2-2; D is unresolved. Germline-derived CDR1 and CDR2 are SGHRS and YFSETQ. V dropped 1 base and J dropped 5 bases, with 9 bases sitting between them. This CDR3 is built from 14 residues. CDR3 in amino acids: CASSLTVTTGELFF. In nucleotides, the CDR3 is TGCGCCAGCAGCTTGACAGTCACGACCGGGGAGCTGTTTTTT.

Turning to this clone: The same CDR3 also results from other DNA sequences found in this sample. The chain recombines TRBV28 with TRBJ2-7, with 7 positions matching TRBD2. Germline CDR1 is MDHEN and CDR2 is SYDVKM. The CDR3 covers 15 residues. Trimming cost V 3 bases and J 1 base; bases outside gene matches: 6. In nucleotides, the CDR3 is TGTGCCAGCAGTTTCGGCGGGAGAGGGTCCTACGAGCAGTACTTC. Translating it yields CASSFGGRGSYEQYF.

The chain carries TRBV14 and TRBJ2-7; no reliable D call. This CDR3 region has 13 residues. Germline V gene lookup returns CDR1 SGHDN and CDR2 FVKESK. V lost 3 bases and J 3 bases, leaving 9 bases between the germline ends. Here the CDR3 reads CASSHRLDYEQYF. The CDR3 region has the DNA TGTGCCAGCAGCCACAGGTTGGACTACGAGCAGTACTTC.

On this clone itself: In the same sample, other DNA sequences code for this CDR3. V gene TRBV7-3 combines with J gene TRBJ2-5, with D hard to call. The ends were cut back, 5 bases at V and 3 bases at J, with 10 bases in the middle. CDR3 size: 13 residues. Germline lookup yields CDR1 SGHTA and CDR2 FQGTGA. The CDR3 nucleotides are TGTGCCAGCAGCCTGGCCCGTGAAGAGACCCAGTACTTC. This sequence encodes CASSLAREETQYF.

The CDR3 protein is CASSVTAYSYEQYF. DNA of the CDR3: TGTGCCAGCAGCGTAACAGCTTACTCCTACGAGCAGTACTTC. The chain has TRBV9 and TRBJ2-7; D gene unclear. The CDR3 is 14 amino acids. Germline V gene data show CDR1 as SGDLS and CDR2 as YYNGEE. The V end lost 1 base, the J end lost 0 bases, and 8 bases lay between the germline ends.

As to this clone: The junction departs from the called germline gene at one end, perhaps through a read error. The chain uses TRBV28 and TRBJ2-7; 7 bases line up with TRBD2. CDR1 is MDHEN and CDR2 is SYDVKM in the germline V gene. The CDR3 has 11 amino acids. The CDR3 bases are TGTGCCAGCGGCCTAACGTTAGGGAGGGACTTC. Residues: CASGLTLGRDF.